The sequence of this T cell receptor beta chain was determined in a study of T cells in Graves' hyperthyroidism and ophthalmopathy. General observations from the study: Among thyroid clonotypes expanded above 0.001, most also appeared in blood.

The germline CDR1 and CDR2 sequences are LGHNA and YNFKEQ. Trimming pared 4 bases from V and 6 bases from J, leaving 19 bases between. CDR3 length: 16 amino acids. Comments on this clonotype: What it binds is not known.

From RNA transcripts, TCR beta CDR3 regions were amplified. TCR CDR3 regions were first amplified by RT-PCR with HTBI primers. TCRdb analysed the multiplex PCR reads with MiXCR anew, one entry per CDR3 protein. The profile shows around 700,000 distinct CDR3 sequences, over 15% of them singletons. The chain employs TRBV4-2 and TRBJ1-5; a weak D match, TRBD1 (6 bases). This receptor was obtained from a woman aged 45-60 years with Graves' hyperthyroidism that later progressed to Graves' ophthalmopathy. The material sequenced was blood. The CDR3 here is CASSPRAQGRTQPQHF. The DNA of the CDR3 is TGTGCCAGCAGCCCAAGAGCACAGGGTAGAACTCAGCCCCAGCATTTT.